Below, one T cell receptor (beta chain) is given with its context. This sample stems from a study of CD8 T cells in Susac syndrome. Trimming took 2 bases from V and 1 from J, leaving 8 bases between them. This CDR3 is built from 14 residues. Germline V gene data show CDR1 as LGHNA and CDR2 as YSLEER. RNA in amounts of roughly 0.5 to 1 ug was reverse transcribed with random hexamers. MiXCR was run by TCRdb on the immunoSEQ multiplex PCR reads, yielding one entry per CDR3 protein. In the table there are approximately 49,000 distinct CDR3 sequences, 85% to 95% of which are singletons. The sequenced sample was CD8+ T cells from PBMCs. This TCR was recovered from a human donor with Susac syndrome. The chain joins TRBV4-3 to TRBJ1-1; D remains ambiguous. This CDR3 is CASSQNPTNTEAFF. Here the CDR3 DNA reads TGCGCCAGCAGCCAAAACCCTACGAACACTGAAGCTTTCTTT.